The 6 T cell receptor beta chains below come from one sample, sequenced in a study of CD8 T cells in ankylosing spondylitis. Whole-study results and caveats: Made up of about eight highly homologous variants, a TCR beta motif appeared characteristic of ankylosing spondylitis blood.

Each CDR3 protein is one row after TCRdb ran MiXCR on the 5' RACE reads. The table records 450,000 or so distinct CDR3 sequences, about 24% of them present only once. These receptors lack a known antigen. Sequencing was performed on blood, either unsorted or a sorted T cell fraction (not recorded which). These receptors were taken from a male donor with ankylosing spondylitis.

The V gene is TRBV2, the J gene TRBJ2-1; D call uncertain. CDR3 length: 16 residues. The germline CDR1 and CDR2 sequences are SNHLY and FYNNEI. Trimming cost V 4 bases and J 0 bases, with 13 bases left between them. The CDR3 region is CASSGRPAPSYNEQFF. CDR3 nucleotides: TGTGCCAGCAGTGGGCGACCCGCCCCCTCCTACAATGAGCAGTTCTTC.

In this sample, this clonotype turned up a few times. The rearrangement links TRBV18 to TRBJ2-7; no firm D call. This CDR3 has 12 amino acids. CDR1 KGHSH and CDR2 LQKENI come from the germline V gene. V lost 5 bases and J lost 6, with 11 bases in between. This CDR3 is CASSTTTGEQYF. In DNA form, the CDR3 reads TGTGCCAGCTCAACAACCACGGGCGAGCAGTACTTC.

This chain uses TRBV7-2 with TRBJ2-3; 7 nucleotides agree with TRBD1. Germline loops: CDR1 SGHTA, CDR2 FQGNSA. The CDR3 is 13 residues long. Trimming at V came to 8 bases and at J to 4 bases, leaving 6 bases not matched to a gene. CDR3 sequence (DNA): TGTGCCAGCCTCTGGACAGGATCAGATACGCAGTATTTT. It is translated as CASLWTGSDTQYF.

The sample holds a few counts of this clonotype. The gene calls are TRBV11-2 and TRBJ2-5; D is unclear. Per germline, CDR1 SGHAT and CDR2 FQNNGV. The CDR3 length is 15 residues. The V and J ends lost 5 bases and 5 bases respectively, with 18 bases between them. CDR3 coding DNA: TGTGCCAGCAGCCCAGGACCCAACCGGCCGGAGACCCAGTACTTC. Protein: CASSPGPNRPETQYF.

This chain joins TRBV6-1 and TRBJ1-6; no clear D. This CDR3 contains 13 residues. The germline V and J ends were trimmed by 5 bases and 8 bases, with 10 bases remaining between them. Per germline, CDR1 MNHNS and CDR2 SASEGT. The CDR3 nucleotides are TGTGCCAGCAGTCCCCTTGAGGATTCACCCCTCCACTTT. Translating gives CASSPLEDSPLHF.

This chain joins TRBV20-1 and TRBJ2-7, with D maybe TRBD1 (6 bases). Trimming took off 5 bases at V and 2 bases at J, with 16 bases between the two ends. From germline, CDR1 is DFQATT and CDR2 SNEGSKA (reference sequence). CDR3 length: 14 residues. In nucleotides, the CDR3 is TGCAGTGCTCACCAAGACAGGTCTACCTACGAGCAGTACTTC. Translation: CSAHQDRSTYEQYF.